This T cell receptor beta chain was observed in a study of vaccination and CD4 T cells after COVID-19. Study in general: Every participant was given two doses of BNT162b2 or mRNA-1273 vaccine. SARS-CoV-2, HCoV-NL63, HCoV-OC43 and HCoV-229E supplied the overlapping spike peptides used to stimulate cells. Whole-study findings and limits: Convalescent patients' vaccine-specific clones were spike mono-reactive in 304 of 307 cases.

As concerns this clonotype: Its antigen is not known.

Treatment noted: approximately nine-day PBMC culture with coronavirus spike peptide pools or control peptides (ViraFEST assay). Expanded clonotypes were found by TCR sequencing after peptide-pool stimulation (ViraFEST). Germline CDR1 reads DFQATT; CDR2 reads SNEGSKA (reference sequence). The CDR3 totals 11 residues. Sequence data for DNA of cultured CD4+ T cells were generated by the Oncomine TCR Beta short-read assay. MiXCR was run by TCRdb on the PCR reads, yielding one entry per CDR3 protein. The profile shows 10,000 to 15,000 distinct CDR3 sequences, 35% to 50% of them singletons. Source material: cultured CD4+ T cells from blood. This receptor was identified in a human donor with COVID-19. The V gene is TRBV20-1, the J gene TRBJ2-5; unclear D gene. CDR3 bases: TGCAGCGTTCTGGATTGGGAGACCCAGTACTTC. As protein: CSVLDWETQYF.